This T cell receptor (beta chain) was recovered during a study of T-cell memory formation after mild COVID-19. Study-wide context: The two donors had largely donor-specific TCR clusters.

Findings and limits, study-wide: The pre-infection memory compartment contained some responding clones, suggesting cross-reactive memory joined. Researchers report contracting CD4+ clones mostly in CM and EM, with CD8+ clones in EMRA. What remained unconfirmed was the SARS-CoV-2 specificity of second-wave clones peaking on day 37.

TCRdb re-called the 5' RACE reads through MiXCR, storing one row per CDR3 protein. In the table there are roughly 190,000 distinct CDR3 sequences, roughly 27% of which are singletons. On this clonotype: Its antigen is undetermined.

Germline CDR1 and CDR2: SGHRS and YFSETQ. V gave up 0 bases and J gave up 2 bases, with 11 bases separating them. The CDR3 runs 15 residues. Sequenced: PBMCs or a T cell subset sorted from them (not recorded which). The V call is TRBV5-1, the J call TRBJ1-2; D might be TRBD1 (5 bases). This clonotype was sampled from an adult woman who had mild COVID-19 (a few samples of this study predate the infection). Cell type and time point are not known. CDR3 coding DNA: TGCGCCAGCAGCTTGGCCGGGACGGCGAACTATGGCTACACCTTC. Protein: CASSLAGTANYGYTF.